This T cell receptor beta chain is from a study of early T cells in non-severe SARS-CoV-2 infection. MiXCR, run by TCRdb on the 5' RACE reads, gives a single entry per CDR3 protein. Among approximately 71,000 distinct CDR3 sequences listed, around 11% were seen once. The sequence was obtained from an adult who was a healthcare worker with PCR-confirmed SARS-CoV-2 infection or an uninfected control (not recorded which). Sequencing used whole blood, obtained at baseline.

DNA for the CDR3: TGTGCCAGCAGCCAGATCGGGGAGCTGTTTTTT. As protein: CASSQIGELFF. The V and J genes are TRBV3-1 and TRBJ2-2, with no clear D. The ends were cut back, 3 bases at V and 7 bases at J, with 3 bases in the middle. Germline-derived CDR1 and CDR2 are LGHDT and YNNKEL (reference sequence). The CDR3 extends over 11 amino acids. Variable domain in full (rest from reference TRBV3-1 and TRBJ2-2): DTAVSQTPKYLVTQMGNDKSIKCEQNLGHDTMYWYKQDSKKFLKIMFSYNNKELIINETVPNRFSPKSPDKAHLNLHINSLELGDSAVYFCASSQIGELFFGEGSRLTVL.